What follows are 23 T cell receptor beta chains derived from one specimen sequenced in a study of cytomegalovirus exposure and HLA in healthy donors. PCR primers comprised 60 Vbeta and 13 Jbeta primers. The method was immunoSEQ multiplex PCR; TCRdb's version includes in-frame clones alone and lacks a portion of them. The repertoire holds some 130,000 clones, with about 68% as singletons. Sample: PBMCs. Every receptor here comes from a human donor in good health.

This clone is a singleton in its sample. This chain joins TRBV7-3 and TRBJ2-1; 8 bases fit TRBD1. The V gene end was trimmed by 8 bases and the J gene end by 5 bases; junction bases not matched to a gene: 5. CDR3 length: 13 amino acids. The germline V gene encodes CDR1 SGHTA and CDR2 FQGTGA. The CDR3: CASGQGPDNEQFF. CDR3 nucleotides: TGTGCCAGCGGACAGGGTCCGGACAATGAGCAGTTCTTC.

This chain links TRBV5-4 with TRBJ2-3, with D possibly TRBD1 on 5 matching bases. Trimming stripped 0 bases from V and 2 bases from J, with 13 bases between. The germline V gene has CDR1 SGHNT and CDR2 YYREEE (reference sequence). The CDR3 has 16 amino acids. CDR3 region: CASSLGGPASTDTQYF. In DNA form, the CDR3 reads TGTGCCAGCAGCTTGGGGGGCCCGGCTTCCACAGATACGCAGTATTTT.

This clone was seen a few times. This chain links TRBV10-3 with TRBJ2-7; 8 bases agree with TRBD2. V lost 4 bases to trimming and J lost 6 bases; unmatched junction nucleotides: 5. From germline, CDR1 is ENHRY and CDR2 SYGVKD. The CDR3 length is 13 residues. CDR3 nucleotides: TGTGCCATCAGTGGGGGACTAGAGGCCGAGCAGTACTTC. Encoded protein: CAISGGLEAEQYF.

This chain connects TRBV7-8 to TRBJ2-7; 14 positions match TRBD2. Trimming at V came to 1 base and at J to 2 bases, leaving 7 bases not matched to a gene. The V gene's germline CDR1 is SGHVS and CDR2 FQNEAQ. This CDR3 contains 18 residues. The DNA of the CDR3 is TGTGCCAGCAGCTTAGGGGGACTAGCGGGAGCCGGAGCCTACGAGCAGTACTTC. It codes for CASSLGGLAGAGAYEQYF.

The chain links TRBV4-1 to TRBJ2-7; 7 bases match TRBD1. The CDR3 runs 15 residues. The V gene end was trimmed by 5 bases and the J gene end by 4 bases; junction bases not matched to a gene: 11. Germline CDR1 MGHRA, CDR2 YSYEKL. In DNA, the CDR3 is TGCGCCAGCAGCTTGGGACAGTCTCTTTCGTACGAGCAGTACTTC. This codes for CASSLGQSLSYEQYF.

V usage is TRBV19 and J usage is TRBJ2-5, with 12 bases matching TRBD2. Per the germline V gene, CDR1 is LNHDA and CDR2 is SQIVND (reference sequence). The junction had 4 bases not matched to a gene; V was cut back by 6 bases and J by 2 bases. This CDR3 has 15 amino acids. CDR3 loop: CASSEGTSGQETQYF. The CDR3 DNA reads as TGTGCCAGTAGCGAAGGGACTAGCGGGCAAGAGACCCAGTACTTC.

V gene TRBV5-4 combines with J gene TRBJ2-7; 12 bases line up with TRBD2. Trimming took 2 bases from V and 6 from J; bases not matched to a gene: 6. Germline V gene data show CDR1 as SGHNT and CDR2 as YYREEE (reference sequence). CDR3 size: 15 residues. CDR3 DNA sequence: TGTGCCAGCAGCTTACCAGGGACTAGCGGGCGCGAGCAGTACTTC. Its translation is CASSLPGTSGREQYF.

The DNA of the CDR3 is TGCAGCGTTTATGCCGACAACTCCTACGAGCAGTACTTC. Its translation is CSVYADNSYEQYF. The rearrangement links TRBV29-1 to TRBJ2-7, with D uncertain. V was clipped by 5 bases and J by 0 bases, with 11 bases between them. Per the germline V gene, CDR1 is SQVTM and CDR2 is ANQGSEA. CDR3 length: 13 residues.

The V and J genes are TRBV7-3 and TRBJ2-7, with 9 bases that match TRBD1. Germline V gene data show CDR1 as SGHTA and CDR2 as FQGTGA. J was trimmed by 4 bases and V by 4 bases; bases with no gene match: 5. The CDR3 consists of 14 residues. CDR3 sequence: CASSSGGQGYEQYF. The CDR3, as DNA: TGTGCCAGCAGCTCCGGTGGACAGGGGTACGAGCAGTACTTC.

The chain combines TRBV7-9 with TRBJ2-1; possible D gene TRBD1, 5 bases. This CDR3 region has 16 residues. With 5 bases removed from V and 0 bases from J, the gap between germline ends came to 14 bases. Germline loops: CDR1 SEHNR, CDR2 FQNEAQ (reference sequence). The CDR3 spells CASSPPQGSSYNEQFF. The CDR3 DNA follows: TGTGCCAGCAGCCCACCCCAGGGAAGCTCCTACAATGAGCAGTTCTTC.

The rearrangement uses TRBV18 and TRBJ2-5; tentative D call: TRBD2 (5 bases). V was clipped by 1 base and J by 5 bases, with 14 bases between them. Germline lookup yields CDR1 KGHSH and CDR2 LQKENI. CDR3 length: 15 amino acids. In DNA, the CDR3 is TGTGCCAGCTCACCACTCGCAGAGGGCGCGGAGACCCAGTACTTC. Amino acids: CASSPLAEGAETQYF.

The rearrangement links TRBV19 to TRBJ2-7, with D tentatively TRBD1 (6 bases). Germline CDR1 reads LNHDA; CDR2 reads SQIVND (reference sequence). The CDR3 consists of 16 residues. V lost 4 bases and J lost 3, with 19 bases in between. CDR3 DNA sequence: TGTGCCAGTAGTAACAGGGATACGGCGGTAAACTACGAGCAGTACTTC. Translation gives CASSNRDTAVNYEQYF.

The chain is built from TRBV2 and TRBJ2-1; weak D call: TRBD2 (5 bases). There are 13 residues in the CDR3. Germline V gene sequence: CDR1 SNHLY, CDR2 FYNNEI. V lost 3 bases, J lost 9 bases, and 12 bases lay in between. CDR3 amino acids: CASSDVGSVEQFF. The DNA of the CDR3 is TGTGCCAGCAGTGACGTCGGTAGCGTTGAGCAGTTCTTC.

Notes on this clone: The same CDR3 arises from other DNA sequences in this sample as well. The genes are TRBV7-3 and TRBJ2-1; maybe TRBD2 (6 bases). CDR1 and CDR2 from the germline V gene are SGHTA and FQGTGA. This CDR3 has 14 residues. V dropped 0 bases and J dropped 6 bases, with 9 bases sitting between them. DNA of the CDR3: TGTGCCAGCAGCTTAACGGGGGGAAGCAATGAGCAGTTCTTC. Its protein product is CASSLTGGSNEQFF.

This clone was found once. The J gene is TRBJ2-1, the V gene TRBV27; possible D gene TRBD1, 5 bases. CDR1 and CDR2 (germline): MNHEY, SMNVEV (reference sequence). There are 15 residues in the CDR3. Deletions cut 4 bases from V and 5 bases from J, with 15 bases between. The CDR3 coding sequence is TGTGCCAGCAGTTCCCTTGGCAGGGCGGACAATGAGCAGTTCTTC. Encoded protein: CASSSLGRADNEQFF.

V is TRBV11-3 and J is TRBJ2-5, with 11 bases identical to TRBD2. The J call may be incorrect, as the DNA end agrees better with TRBJ2-7. The CDR3 spans 15 residues. CDR1 and CDR2 (germline): SGHNT, YENEEA. The CDR3 here is CASSLELAGVYEQYF. CDR3 DNA sequence: TGTGCCAGCAGCTTAGAACTAGCGGGAGTCTACGAGCAGTACTTC.

This CDR3 reads CSVGGQPGDEQYF. In nucleotides, the CDR3 is TGCAGCGTGGGGGGACAGCCTGGGGACGAGCAGTACTTC. The chain has TRBV29-1 and TRBJ2-7, with D tentatively TRBD1 (7 bases). The germline V gene encodes CDR1 SQVTM and CDR2 ANQGSEA. Trimming shortened V by 6 bases and J by 5 bases, and 17 bases separated the two germline ends. CDR3 length equals 13 residues.

V is TRBV27 and J is TRBJ2-2, with unresolved D. V lost 5 bases and J 0 bases, leaving 4 bases between the germline ends. The CDR3 consists of 13 residues. Germline lookup yields CDR1 MNHEY and CDR2 SMNVEV (reference sequence). The CDR3 sequence is CASSPTNTGELFF. CDR3 sequence (DNA): TGTGCCAGCAGTCCCACGAACACCGGGGAGCTGTTTTTT.

This clone was counted between two and nine times. The genes are TRBV5-1 and TRBJ2-2; 12 nucleotides match TRBD2. Germline CDR1 and CDR2: SGHRS and YFSETQ. CDR3 length: 16 residues. After removal of 4 bases from V and 2 bases from J, the junction contained 3 bases not matched to a gene. The CDR3 spells CASSETSGRNTGELFF. Written as DNA, the CDR3 is TGCGCCAGCAGCGAGACTAGCGGGAGAAACACCGGGGAGCTGTTTTTT.

The chain is built from TRBV4-1 and TRBJ2-3; 7 bases match TRBD2. V was clipped by 0 bases and J by 3 bases; unmatched bases: 3. Germline V gene lookup returns CDR1 MGHRA and CDR2 YSYEKL. This CDR3 spans 15 amino acids. As DNA, the CDR3 is TGCGCCAGCAGCCAAGACCCAGCGGGGACAGATACGCAGTATTTT. Translating gives CASSQDPAGTDTQYF.

The genes are TRBV7-8 and TRBJ1-1, with a weak D call TRBD1 (6 bases). CDR1 SGHVS and CDR2 FQNEAQ come from the germline V gene. This CDR3 has 15 amino acids. Between the trimmed V and J ends, which lost 3 bases and 0 bases, there was a span of 11 bases. CDR3 nucleotides: TGTGCCAGCAGCTTTGCCGGGACATTGAACACTGAAGCTTTCTTT. It yields the protein CASSFAGTLNTEAFF.

The chain links TRBV5-8 to TRBJ1-1; 8 nucleotides align to TRBD1. Germline lookup yields CDR1 SGHTS and CDR2 YDEGEE. With V trimmed by 6 bases and J by 7 bases, 11 bases remained unmatched. This CDR3 region has 14 residues. The CDR3 loop reads CASNTGQGMGEAFF. The DNA for the CDR3 is TGTGCCAGCAACACCGGACAGGGAATGGGTGAAGCTTTCTTT.

V usage is TRBV28 and J usage is TRBJ1-1, with D perhaps TRBD1 (5 bases). Per germline, CDR1 MDHEN and CDR2 SYDVKM. The germline V and J ends were trimmed by 2 bases and 5 bases, with 9 bases remaining between them. The CDR3 loop spans 13 amino acids. CDR3 coding DNA: TGTGCCAGCAGTTTACAGGGTGGGACTGAAGCTTTCTTT. It encodes CASSLQGGTEAFF.